This TCR beta chain was recovered during a study of blood T cell repertoires in COVID-19. Study information: Acute and convalescent COVID-19 samples came from the United States, Italy and Spain.

CDR1 and CDR2 (germline): LNHDA, SQIVND (reference sequence). The CDR3 extends over 14 amino acids. Deletions cut 8 bases from V and 0 bases from J, with 13 bases between. TCRdb keeps only in-frame clones here, not all; method: immunoSEQ multiplex PCR. Of roughly 180,000 clones in the sample, around 85% were seen once. The study recruited people aged roughly 18 to 95 years across 20 to 30 US areas. Sequencing input: PBMCs or T cells enriched from blood (not recorded which). The clonotype originates from a woman between 35 and 50 years old with acute COVID-19. The chain links TRBV19 to TRBJ1-1; possible D gene TRBD1, 6 bases. The CDR3 loop is CASGSGAMNTEAFF. As DNA, the CDR3 is TGTGCCAGTGGGTCAGGGGCAATGAACACTGAAGCTTTCTTT. Looking up the rest from reference TRBV19 and TRBJ1-1 gives the full variable domain: DGGITQSPKYLFRKEGQNVTLSCEQNLNHDAMYWYRQDPGQGLRLIYYSQIVNDFQKGDIAEGYSVSREKKESFPLTVTSAQKNPTAFYLCASGSGAMNTEAFFGQGTRLTVV.